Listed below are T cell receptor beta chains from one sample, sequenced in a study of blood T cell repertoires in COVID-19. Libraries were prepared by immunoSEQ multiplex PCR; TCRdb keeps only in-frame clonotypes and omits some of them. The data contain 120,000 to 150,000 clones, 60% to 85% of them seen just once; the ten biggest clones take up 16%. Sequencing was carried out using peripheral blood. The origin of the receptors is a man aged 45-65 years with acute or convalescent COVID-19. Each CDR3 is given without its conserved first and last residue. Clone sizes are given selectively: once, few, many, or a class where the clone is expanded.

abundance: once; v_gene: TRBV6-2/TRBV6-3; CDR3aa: ASSRSGSSYGYT
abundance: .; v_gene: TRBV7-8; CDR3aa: ASSPRQGGQF
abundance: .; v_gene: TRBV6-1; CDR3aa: ASSEQGRYTEAF
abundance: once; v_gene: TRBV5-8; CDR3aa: ASSFEARGRTEAF
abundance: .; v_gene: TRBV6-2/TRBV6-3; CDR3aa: ASSLPTYRVHRELF
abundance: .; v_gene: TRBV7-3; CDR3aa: ASSPWGTSGGTNEQF
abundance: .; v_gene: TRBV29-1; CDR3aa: SAAPTGNYGYT
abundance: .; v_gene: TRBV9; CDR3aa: ASSVDLGGSGYT
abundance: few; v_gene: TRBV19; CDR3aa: ASSSTGTGNTIY
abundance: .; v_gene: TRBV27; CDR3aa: ASSLSLGQPQH
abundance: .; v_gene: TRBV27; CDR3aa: ASKLTDTQY
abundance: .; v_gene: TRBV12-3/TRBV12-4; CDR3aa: ASSARGNYGYT
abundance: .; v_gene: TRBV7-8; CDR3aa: ASSLGFFGAGNQPQH
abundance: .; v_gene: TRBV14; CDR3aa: ASSQYGQLSENTIY
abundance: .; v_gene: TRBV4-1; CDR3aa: ASSQTVGQGLPYEQY
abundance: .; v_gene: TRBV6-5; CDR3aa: ASSYSPREGYT
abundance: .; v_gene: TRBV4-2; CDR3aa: ASSQPGLAADTQY
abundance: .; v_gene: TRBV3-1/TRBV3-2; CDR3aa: ASSRGVQAGELF
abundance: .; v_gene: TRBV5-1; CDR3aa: ASSHTTGPQETQY
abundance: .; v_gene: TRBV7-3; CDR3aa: ASSLNPQGAGETQY
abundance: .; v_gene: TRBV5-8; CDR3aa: ASSQGQWAWEPQH
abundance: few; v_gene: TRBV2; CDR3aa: ASTQGEASTDTQY
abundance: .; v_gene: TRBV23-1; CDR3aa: ASSQSLRTGGEKLF